The rows below give T cell receptor beta chains drawn from one sample of a study of cytomegalovirus exposure and HLA in healthy donors. Using immunoSEQ multiplex PCR, the repertoire was profiled, and TCRdb retains in-frame clones only, with some absent. This sample has more than 45,000 clones; approximately 80% occur once, and the top ten carry 2.9%. The specimen was PBMCs. The receptors were sampled from a man aged 50 or older in good health and CMV-seronegative. CDR3s include the opening cysteine and the closing phenylalanine or tryptophan. The D gene is left open where the match is weak. Some rows have no size entry. The others give once, few or many, or a class for an expanded clone.

-	TRBV29-1	TRBJ2-3	TRBD1	TGCAGCGTTGGACAGGGGGCGCTTACAGATACGCAGTATTTT	CSVGQGALTDTQYF
-	TRBV19	TRBJ2-5	TRBD1	TGTGCCAGTAGTACGATTCCGGGACAGAGACAAGAGACCCAGTACTTC	CASSTIPGQRQETQYF
-	TRBV7-6	TRBJ2-7	-	TGTGCCAGCAGCTTAGATTGGAGCTACGAGCAGTACTTC	CASSLDWSYEQYF
-	TRBV23-1	TRBJ1-4	-	TGCGCCAGCAGTCAATTTGGGGGAGGGGAGCGAAAGGAACTGTTTTTT	CASSQFGGGERKELFF
once	TRBV2	TRBJ2-7	TRBD1	TGTGCCAGCATCGGGGACAGCGACTACGAGCAGTACTTC	CASIGDSDYEQYF
-	TRBV27	TRBJ1-6	TRBD1	TGTGCCAGCAGCCGTCTTCAGGGGGAAACCGCGCCACCCCTCCACTTT	CASSRLQGETAPPLHF
-	TRBV7-3	TRBJ2-3	TRBD2	TGTGCCAGCAGCTTACGGGGGAGGGGTGGGACAGATACGCAGTATTTT	CASSLRGRGGTDTQYF
-	TRBV7-9	TRBJ2-5	TRBD1	TGTGCCAGCTCCGAAGCAGGGGGGACCCAGTACTTC	CASSEAGGTQYF
-	TRBV10-3	TRBJ2-5	TRBD2	TGTGCCACAAACAGCGGGGGGGACCCCAGCGAGACCCAGTACTTC	CATNSGGDPSETQYF
-	TRBV6-6	TRBJ2-5	-	TGTGCCAGCAGTTACTCGAGGGGGGGCGTGGAGACCCAGTACTTC	CASSYSRGGVETQYF
-	TRBV19	TRBJ1-1	-	TGTGCCAAGGGGGACGGGGTAACTGAAGCTTTCTTT	CAKGDGVTEAFF
-	TRBV4-1	TRBJ2-7	-	TGCGCCAGCAGGCAAACAGGGACAACCGAGCAGTACTTC	CASRQTGTTEQYF
few	TRBV10-2	TRBJ1-3	TRBD1	TGCGCCAGCACTACCCCCCCTCAGGGGGCTCGTGGAAACACCATATATTTT	CASTTPPQGARGNTIYF
-	TRBV18	TRBJ2-5	-	TGTGCCAGCTCACCACCTAGTAGGAATCCCGGGGAGACCCAGTACTTC	CASSPPSRNPGETQYF
-	TRBV5-1	TRBJ2-3	-	TGCGCCAGCAGCTCCAGGGGCGCGAGCACAGATACGCAGTATTTT	CASSSRGASTDTQYF
-	TRBV5-6	TRBJ2-3	TRBD1	TGTGCCAGCAGCAGGGACAGGGGCCTCTGGAGGGATACGCAGTATTTT	CASSRDRGLWRDTQYF
once	TRBV6-1	TRBJ2-7	TRBD1	TGTGCCAGCAGTACCTGGGACAGAACCTACGAGCGGTACTTC	CASSTWDRTYERYF
-	TRBV29-1	TRBJ2-2	TRBD1	TGCAGCGTGGTGGGGACAGGGGGCGCCGGCGGGGAGCTGTTTTTT	CSVVGTGGAGGELFF
-	TRBV7-9	TRBJ1-3	TRBD1	TGTGCCAGCGACCGGGACAGGGGAGTTTTGAACACCATATATTTT	CASDRDRGVLNTIYF
-	TRBV5-4	TRBJ2-2	-	TGTGCCAGCAGCTTACCAGGGGGAGGCACCGGGGAGCTGTTTTTT	CASSLPGGGTGELFF
-	TRBV2	TRBJ1-3	TRBD1	TGTGCCAGCAGTGAAACAGGGGCTGGAAACACCATATATTTT	CASSETGAGNTIYF
-	TRBV6-5	TRBJ1-4	TRBD1	TGTGCCAGCAGAGGACAGGGAGTAGGGGAAAAACTGTTTTTT	CASRGQGVGEKLFF
-	TRBV13	TRBJ2-2	-	TGTGCCAGCAGCCCGGAGAGGACCGGGGAGCTGTTTTTT	CASSPERTGELFF
-	TRBV28	TRBJ2-1	-	TGTGCCAGCAGCACCCCGACAGAAAGCTCCTACAATGAGCAGTTCTTC	CASSTPTESSYNEQFF
few	TRBV20-1	TRBJ2-2	-	TGCAGTGCTAGGGAGTTCGGGGAGCTGTTTTTT	CSAREFGELFF
-	TRBV6-5	TRBJ2-2	-	TGTGCCAGCAGTAACTTAGTCGCTAACACCGGGGAGCTGTTTTTT	CASSNLVANTGELFF
-	TRBV13	TRBJ2-7	-	TGTGCCAGCAGCTCGCCTCCAGGGTCAGGGCTACTCGAGCAGTACTTC	CASSSPPGSGLLEQYF
-	TRBV7-9	TRBJ2-5	TRBD2	TGTGCCAGCAGCCCGACTAGCGGGGCACAAGAGACCCAGTACTTC	CASSPTSGAQETQYF
-	TRBV4-2	TRBJ2-7	TRBD2	TGTGCCAGCAGCCAAGATAGGCGGGGGGCCGGCGAGCAGTACTTC	CASSQDRRGAGEQYF
-	TRBV4-1	TRBJ2-7	TRBD2	TGCGCCAGCAGCCCACAACTAGCGGCTTCCTACGAGCAGTACTTC	CASSPQLAASYEQYF
-	TRBV6-5	TRBJ2-1	-	TGTGCCAGCAGTCGTGAGACCAGGTATGAGCAGTTCTTC	CASSRETRYEQFF
-	TRBV28	TRBJ1-1	TRBD1	TGTGCCAGCAGAGCACCCCAGGGGGTTAACACTGAAGCTTTCTTT	CASRAPQGVNTEAFF
-	TRBV16	TRBJ1-1	-	TGTGCCAGCAGCCTTTCCGAGGGAACTGAAGCTTTCTTT	CASSLSEGTEAFF
-	TRBV10-3	TRBJ2-5	TRBD2	TGTGCCATTAGACTAGCACTCCGGGAGACCCAGTACTTC	CAIRLALRETQYF
-	TRBV5-4	TRBJ2-5	-	TGTGCCAGCAGCTTGACCGGGACTGAAGAGACCCAGTACTTC	CASSLTGTEETQYF
few	TRBV4-2	TRBJ2-5	TRBD2	TGTGCCAGCAGCCCGAGACTAGCGGGGGACCAAGAGACCCAGTACTTC	CASSPRLAGDQETQYF
few	TRBV7-2	TRBJ2-1	TRBD2	TGTGCCAGCAGCTTACGGGGGGTCCCCTCTTATGAGCAGTTCTTC	CASSLRGVPSYEQFF
-	TRBV10-3	TRBJ2-1	TRBD1	TGTGCCATCAGTGAGCCCAGGACAGGGGACCCCTACAATGAGCAGTTCTTC	CAISEPRTGDPYNEQFF
-	TRBV6-1	TRBJ2-7	TRBD1	TGTGCCAGCAGTGAAGCGCTCGGTGGGACAGGGGGCGGCCACGAGCAGTACTTC	CASSEALGGTGGGHEQYF
few	TRBV5-4	TRBJ2-3	TRBD2	TGTGCCAGCAGCTACCCGGGACTACACACAGATACGCAGTATTTT	CASSYPGLHTDTQYF
-	TRBV7-9	TRBJ2-5	TRBD2	TGTGCCAGCAGCTTCTGGGGGGGAGAAGAGACCCAGTACTTC	CASSFWGGEETQYF
-	TRBV2	TRBJ1-6	-	TGTGCCAGCATGGCGGATAGGGGAAGTAATTCACCCCTCCACTTT	CASMADRGSNSPLHF
-	TRBV13	TRBJ2-3	-	TGTGCCAGCAGCTTAGGGTCTCGGGGCACAGATACGCAGTATTTT	CASSLGSRGTDTQYF
-	TRBV25-1	TRBJ2-7	TRBD1	TGTGCCAGCGGGGACAGGGGGCCGTTGGAGCAGTACTTC	CASGDRGPLEQYF
-	TRBV20-1	TRBJ2-5	-	TGCAGTGCTATTAACATTGAGACCCAGTACTTC	CSAINIETQYF
-	TRBV7-8	TRBJ2-2	-	TGTGCCAGCAGCTTCTCCAGGCGCAACACCGGGGAGCTGTTTTTT	CASSFSRRNTGELFF
-	TRBV12-5	TRBJ1-3	-	TGTGCTAGTGGCCCCGTGGTGGAGGGGGGAAACACCATATATTTT	CASGPVVEGGNTIYF
-	TRBV28	TRBJ1-2	-	TGTGCCAGCAGTACCCCTCCGGGGGTACTCTATGGCTACACCTTC	CASSTPPGVLYGYTF